This record looks at one TCR beta chain sequence and its context. Antigen specificity is unknown. This sample was taken from a study of T cell repertoires in cytomegalovirus infection. Looking at the study overall: Matching HLA type, along with CMV infection, was indicated by public TCR beta signatures.

Study outcomes and limitations: Individuals carrying CMV plus the relevant HLA were identified by cumulative frequency of public TCR beta families. The ex vivo response was dominated by HLA-C-restricted CMV-specific TCR beta clonotypes.

CDR3 length: 14 residues. Germline-derived CDR1 and CDR2 are SQVTM and ANQGSEA. With V trimmed by 8 bases and J by 0 bases, 6 bases remained unmatched. MiXCR, applied by TCRdb to the reads, yields one record per CDR3 protein. The sample has under 800,000 distinct CDR3 sequences, 20% to 30% seen once. This chain connects TRBV29-1 to TRBJ2-1, with TRBD2 identical over 8 bases. Sequencing was done on a sample of CD8+ T cells from PBMCs. This sequence originates from a human donor in good health (CMV status not recorded). Some clones in this sample may be carry-over from other donors' samples. Here the CDR3 reads CSLLAGSSYNEQFF. CDR3 sequence (DNA): TGCAGCTTATTAGCGGGGAGCTCCTACAATGAGCAGTTCTTC.